This TCR beta chain stems from a study of CD8+ T cells in alopecia areata. Germline V gene sequence: CDR1 MDHEN, CDR2 SYDVKM. V lost 5 bases and J lost 4, with 13 bases in between. This CDR3 spans 14 amino acids. Treatment here: oral pan-JAK inhibitor, 5-10 mg twice daily. Individuals with alopecia areata gave both lesional scalp punch biopsies and peripheral blood for collection. Sequencing used cDNA as its template, made by extracting RNA and reverse transcribing it. TCRdb's copy holds only in-frame clones and misses some; the assay was immunoSEQ multiplex PCR. The sample includes about 120,000 clones, roughly 57% of them seen just once.

The chain is built from TRBV28 and TRBJ2-3; possibly TRBD1 for D (5 bases). The sequence derives from a human donor with alopecia areata. Specimen: CD4+ T cells sorted from blood, collected at week 4, from a patient treated with tofacitinib. The CDR3 loop reads CASSLIRVSDTQYF. Written as DNA, the CDR3 is TGTGCCAGCAGTCTTATCAGGGTTTCAGATACGCAGTATTTT.